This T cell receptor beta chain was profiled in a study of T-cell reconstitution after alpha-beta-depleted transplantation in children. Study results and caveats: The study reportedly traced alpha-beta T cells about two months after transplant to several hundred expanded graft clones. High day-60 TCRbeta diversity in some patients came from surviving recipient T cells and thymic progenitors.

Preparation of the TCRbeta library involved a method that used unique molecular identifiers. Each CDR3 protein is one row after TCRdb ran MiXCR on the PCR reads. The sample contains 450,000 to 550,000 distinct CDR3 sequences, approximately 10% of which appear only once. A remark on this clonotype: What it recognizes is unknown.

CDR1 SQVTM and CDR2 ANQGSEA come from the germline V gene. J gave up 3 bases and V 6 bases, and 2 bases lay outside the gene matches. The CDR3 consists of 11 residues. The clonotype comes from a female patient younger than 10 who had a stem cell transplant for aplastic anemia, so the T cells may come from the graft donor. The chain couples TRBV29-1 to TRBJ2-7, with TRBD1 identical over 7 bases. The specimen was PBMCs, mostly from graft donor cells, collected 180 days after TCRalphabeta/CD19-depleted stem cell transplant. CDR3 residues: CSVWTGYEQYF. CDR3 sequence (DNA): TGCAGCGTCTGGACAGGCTACGAGCAGTACTTC.